This T cell receptor (beta chain) appears in the sequencing data of a study of glioma-infiltrating T cells after dendritic cell vaccination (dated by TCRdb to 2016 to 2018). The study in broad terms: A cohort of 15 glioblastoma patients from Phase I and II dendritic cell vaccination trials was included, of whom 9 were newly diagnosed and 6 had recurrent disease. Survival after dendritic cell vaccination was correlated with TCR sequencing metrics, including TIL content and tumor-blood repertoire overlap. Tumor-infiltrating lymphocyte content was quantified and tumor and blood repertoires were compared in dendritic cell-vaccinated glioblastoma patients by deep sequencing of TCR beta CDR3 regions. To make the vaccine, monocyte-derived dendritic cells were cultured for 6 to 8 days with IL-4 and GM-CSF and then pulsed overnight with autologous tumor lysate. Each patient was given three intradermal dendritic cell vaccine injections, spaced two weeks apart, in the arm below the axilla. Autologous tumor lysate-pulsed dendritic cell vaccination was administered to the patients between the early 2000s and the early 2010s.

Per the publication, the time point label means: after dendritic cell vaccination, including at tumor progression/relapse. Patients were selected on the basis of adequate residual fresh-frozen tumor tissue and more than two years of available survival data. Molecular status otherwise varied across the glioblastoma patients, but none of them carried an isocitrate dehydrogenase mutation. PBMC collection took place before vaccination, two weeks after the third vaccination, and at tumor progression if progression occurred. Genomic DNA was extracted with the Qiagen DNeasy Blood extraction Kit. TCRB CDR3 regions were amplified from 2 to 2.5 ug genomic DNA, or all available DNA if less, using the immunoSEQ assay. For multiplex PCR, 60 forward primers for TCR V beta segments and 13 reverse primers for J beta segments were used. To estimate reads per starting template, synthetic control templates were spiked into each sample at limiting dilution. Sequencing produced 87 bp reads on the Illumina HiSeq System. As for the authors' bioinformatics: PCR and sequencing errors were removed by a nearest neighbor algorithm that merged closely related sequences. TCR overlap was defined as the percentage of unique tumor TCR beta sequences that were also present in the same patient's peripheral blood. TCRdb carries this immuneACCESS record with in-frame sequences only. Its versions omit some clonotypes, under half of them owing to an unresolved V gene in the studies checked, with the rest unexplained. The V and J calls and the clone size are those of that table, but D and trimming were determined from the DNA. In this sample the table shows 85,000 to 100,000 clones, about 85% of which occur a single time. The ten most abundant clones make up approximately 5.5% of the sample.

Results the study describes overall, beyond this receptor: The TCR overlap response model with three groups was called speculative and said to need prospective validation. After dendritic cell vaccination, a higher estimated pretreatment TIL content predicted longer time to progression and overall survival. No direct relationship between TCR clonality and survival was found, suggesting that a diverse polyclonal response may matter. The cohort was small and heterogeneous, and full blood and tumor sets were available for few patients, with initial-recurrent tumor pairs available for even fewer patients.

Trimming takes 5 bases off V and 6 bases off J; junction bases not matched to a gene: 7. The CDR1 and CDR2 encoded by the germline V gene (reference sequence) are LNHDA and SQIVND. The CDR3 holds 14 amino acids from the cysteine to the phenylalanine. The only DNA kept is the CDR3, 42 bases in frame from the first base. About this clone: The target of this receptor is not known. No much larger clone is present one base from it, and per-base qualities are unavailable.

The sequence was collected from a human donor with glioblastoma. This specimen consisted of blood, obtained after dendritic cell vaccination. In this chain, TRBV19 is recombined with TRBJ1-5, with 7 middle bases fitting TRBD1. The CDR3 protein: CASSSQQGSQPQHF. In nucleotides, the sequence is TGTGCCAGTAGTTCTCAACAGGGGTCTCAGCCCCAGCATTTT.